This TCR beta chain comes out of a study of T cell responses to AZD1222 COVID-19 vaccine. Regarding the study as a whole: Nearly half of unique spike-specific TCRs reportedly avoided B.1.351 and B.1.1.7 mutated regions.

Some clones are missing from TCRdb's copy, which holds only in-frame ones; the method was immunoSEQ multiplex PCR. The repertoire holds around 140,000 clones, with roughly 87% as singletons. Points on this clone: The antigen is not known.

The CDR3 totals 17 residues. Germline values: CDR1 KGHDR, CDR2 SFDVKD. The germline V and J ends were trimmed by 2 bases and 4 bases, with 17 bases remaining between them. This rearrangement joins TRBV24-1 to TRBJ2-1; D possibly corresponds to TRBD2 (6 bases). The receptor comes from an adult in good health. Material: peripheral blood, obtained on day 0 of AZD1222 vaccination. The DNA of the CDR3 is TGTGCCACCAGTGATTCCCGGACTGGGGGGATATACAATGAGCAGTTCTTC. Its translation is CATSDSRTGGIYNEQFF.